These 10 T cell receptor beta chains came from one sample sequenced in a study of blood T cell repertoires in COVID-19. Using immunoSEQ multiplex PCR, the repertoire was profiled, and TCRdb retains in-frame clones only, with some absent. Of some 260,000 clones detected, 70% to 90% appear once; the ten largest clones hold roughly 2%. The sequencing input was peripheral blood. The source of these receptors is a woman aged 40 to 50 who had recovered from COVID-19.

The chain recombines TRBV6-5 with TRBJ2-5; TRBD1 matches at 10 bases. Germline assignment: CDR1 MNHEY and CDR2 SVGAGI. CDR3 length equals 14 residues. V lost 6 bases and J lost 5; bases outside the gene matches: 6. DNA of the CDR3: TGTGCCAGCAGCAGGGACAGGGGAAGGGAGACCCAGTACTTC. Its translation is CASSRDRGRETQYF.

This chain connects TRBV7-9 to TRBJ1-5; D gene ambiguous. This CDR3 comprises 12 residues. The V gene lost 2 bases and the J gene lost 4 bases, with 3 bases spanning the gap. Germline-derived CDR1 and CDR2 are SEHNR and FQNEAQ (reference sequence). The CDR3 DNA reads TGTGCCAGCAGCTTATCTAATCAGCCCCAGCATTTT. The encoded protein is CASSLSNQPQHF.

CDR3 nucleotide sequence: TGTGCCTGGAGAGCAGGGGGAACCTATAATTCACCCCTCCACTTT. It is translated as CAWRAGGTYNSPLHF. The rearrangement uses TRBV30 and TRBJ1-6; TRBD1 aligns across 7 bases. Unmatched junction bases numbered 4, after V lost 3 bases and J lost 2 bases. The CDR3 covers 15 residues. CDR1 is GTSNPN and CDR2 is SVGIG in the germline V gene (reference sequence).

J is TRBJ1-2 and V is TRBV9; D not certain. Trimming shortened V by 2 bases and J by 2 bases, and 16 bases separated the two germline ends. Germline CDR1 is SGDLS and CDR2 is YYNGEE. CDR3 length: 16 residues. CDR3 DNA sequence: TGTGCCAGCAGCGTGGGTCAGGTCGATAACAACTATGGCTACACCTTC. Its protein is CASSVGQVDNNYGYTF.

This clone was counted a few times. The chain employs TRBV6-5 and TRBJ1-4; tentative D call: TRBD1 (6 bases). Germline lookup yields CDR1 MNHEY and CDR2 SVGAGI. The length of the CDR3 is 13 residues. V was clipped by 6 bases and J by 5 bases, with 10 bases between them. The CDR3 coding sequence is TGTGCCAGCAGAATTACAGGGAATGAAAAACTGTTTTTT. It translates to CASRITGNEKLFF.

This chain joins TRBV28 and TRBJ2-5; maybe TRBD1 (5 bases). This CDR3 has 12 amino acids. Germline V gives CDR1 MDHEN, CDR2 SYDVKM. Trimming shortened V by 4 bases and J by 4 bases, and 7 bases separated the two germline ends. In DNA, the CDR3 is TGTGCCAGCAGTTCAGGGCTAGAGACCCAGTACTTC. This encodes CASSSGLETQYF.

V usage is TRBV7-9 and J usage is TRBJ1-2, with D possibly being TRBD1 (5 bases). Deletions cut 1 base from V and 8 bases from J, with 14 bases between. This CDR3 contains 14 residues. Germline lookup yields CDR1 SEHNR and CDR2 FQNEAQ (reference sequence). This CDR3 is CASSLVGQALGYTF. The CDR3 DNA reads as TGTGCCAGCAGCTTAGTGGGGCAGGCCTTGGGCTACACCTTC. Combining the CDR3 with reference TRBV7-9 and TRBJ1-2 gives the whole variable domain DTGVSQNPRHKITKRGQNVTFRCDPISEHNRLYWYRQTLGQGPEFLTYFQNEAQLEKSRLLSDRFSAERPKGSFSTLEIQRTEQGDSAMYLCASSLVGQALGYTFGSGTRLTVV.

This chain uses TRBV7-3 with TRBJ2-7; TRBD1 is a possible D gene (6 bases). With 4 bases removed from V and 3 bases from J, the gap between germline ends came to 13 bases. The CDR3 contains 14 residues. Germline loops: CDR1 SGHTA, CDR2 FQGTGA. CDR3 DNA sequence: TGTGCCAGCAGCTCCCGGACAGCTTTCTACGAGCAGTACTTC. It specifies CASSSRTAFYEQYF.

The chain has TRBV7-9 and TRBJ2-1, with unresolved D. Trimming took off 3 bases at V and 1 base at J, with 7 bases between the two ends. Germline CDR1 and CDR2: SEHNR and FQNEAQ (reference sequence). CDR3 size: 14 residues. The DNA of the CDR3 is TGTGCCAGCAGCTTCCAGATATCCTACAATGAGCAGTTCTTC. Protein product: CASSFQISYNEQFF.

The rearrangement uses TRBV9 and TRBJ2-3, with TRBD2 matching 8 bases. The CDR3 sequence is 17 residues long. V shed 0 bases and J 5 bases; nucleotides not matched to a gene: 11. Germline V lookup: CDR1 SGDLS, CDR2 YYNGEE. CDR3 region: CASSVATGGISRDTQYF. The CDR3 coding sequence is TGTGCCAGCAGCGTAGCTACGGGGGGGATTAGCCGAGATACGCAGTATTTT.